The sequence of this TCR beta chain was determined in a study of T cells in Graves' hyperthyroidism and ophthalmopathy. CDR1 and CDR2 (germline): SGHRS, YFSETQ. Trimming pared 0 bases from V and 3 bases from J, leaving 7 bases between. The length of the CDR3 is 13 residues. This clonotype was detected a few times. For Graves' hyperthyroidism to be stable, ophthalmopathy could not progress within 18 months. Hyperthyroidism had been newly diagnosed in patients aged 18 to 65, and its duration was under 2 months. Template material for amplifying TCR beta CDR3 regions consisted of RNA transcripts. HTBI primers were the set used in a first-round RT-PCR of the TCR CDR3. TCRdb re-called the multiplex PCR reads through MiXCR, storing one row per CDR3 protein. The sample contains 700,000 or so distinct CDR3 sequences, roughly 17% of which appear only once.

This receptor was identified in a man aged 18 to 30 with Graves' hyperthyroidism. Sequencing was carried out using blood. V and J are TRBV5-1 and TRBJ2-7; unclear D gene. This CDR3 reads CASSLDHNYEQYF. The CDR3 nucleotides read TGCGCCAGCAGCTTGGATCATAACTACGAGCAGTACTTC.